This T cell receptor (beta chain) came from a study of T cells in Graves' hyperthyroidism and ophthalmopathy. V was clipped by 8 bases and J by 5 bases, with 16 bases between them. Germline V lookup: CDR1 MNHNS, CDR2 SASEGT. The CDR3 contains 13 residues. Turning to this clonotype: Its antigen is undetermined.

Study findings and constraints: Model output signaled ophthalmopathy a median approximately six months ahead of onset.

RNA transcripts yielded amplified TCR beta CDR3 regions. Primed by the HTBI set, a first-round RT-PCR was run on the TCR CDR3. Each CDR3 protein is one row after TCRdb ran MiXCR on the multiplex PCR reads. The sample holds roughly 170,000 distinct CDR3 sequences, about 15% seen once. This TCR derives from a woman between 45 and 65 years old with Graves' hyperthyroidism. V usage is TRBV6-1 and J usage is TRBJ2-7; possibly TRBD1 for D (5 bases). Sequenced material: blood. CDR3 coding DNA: TGTGCCAGCGGTGTTACAGGTTTAAACGAGCAGTACTTC. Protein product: CASGVTGLNEQYF.